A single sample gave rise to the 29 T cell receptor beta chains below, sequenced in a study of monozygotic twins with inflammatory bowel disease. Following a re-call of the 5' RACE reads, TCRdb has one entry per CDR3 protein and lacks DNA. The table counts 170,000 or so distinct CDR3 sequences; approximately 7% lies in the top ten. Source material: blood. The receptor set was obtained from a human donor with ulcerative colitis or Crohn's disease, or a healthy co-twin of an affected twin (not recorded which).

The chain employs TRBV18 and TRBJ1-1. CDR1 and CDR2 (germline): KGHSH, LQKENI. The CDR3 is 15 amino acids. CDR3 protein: CASSPTGTKNTEAFF. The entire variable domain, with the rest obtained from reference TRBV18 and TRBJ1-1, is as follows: NAGVMQNPRHLVRRRGQEARLRCSPMKGHSHVYWYRQLPEEGLKFMVYLQKENIIDESGMPKERFSAEFPKEGPSILRIQQVVRGDSAAYFCASSPTGTKNTEAFFGQGTRLTVV.

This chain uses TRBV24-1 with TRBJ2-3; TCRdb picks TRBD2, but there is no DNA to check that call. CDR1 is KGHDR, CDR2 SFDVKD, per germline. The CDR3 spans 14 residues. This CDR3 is CATSDRKGGDTQYF.

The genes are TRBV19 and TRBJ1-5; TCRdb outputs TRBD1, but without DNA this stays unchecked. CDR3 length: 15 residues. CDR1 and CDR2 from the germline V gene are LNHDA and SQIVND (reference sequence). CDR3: CASSPGAWSNQPQHF.

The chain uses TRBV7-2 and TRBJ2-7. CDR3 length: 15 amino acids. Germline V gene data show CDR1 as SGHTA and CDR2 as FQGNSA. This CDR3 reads CASSLARIVAYEQYF.

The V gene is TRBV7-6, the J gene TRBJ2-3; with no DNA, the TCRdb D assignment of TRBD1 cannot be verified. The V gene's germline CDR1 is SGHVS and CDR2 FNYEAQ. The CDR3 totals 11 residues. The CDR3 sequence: CASSGTGTQYF.

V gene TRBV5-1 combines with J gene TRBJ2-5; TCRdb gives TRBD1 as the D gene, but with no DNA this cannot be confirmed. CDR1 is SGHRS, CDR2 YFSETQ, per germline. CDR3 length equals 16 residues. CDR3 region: CASSLAATVGAETQYF. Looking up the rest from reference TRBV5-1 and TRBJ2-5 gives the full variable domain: KAGVTQTPRYLIKTRGQQVTLSCSPISGHRSVSWYQQTPGQGLQFLFEYFSETQRNKGNFPGRFSGRQFSNSRSEMNVSTLELGDSALYLCASSLAATVGAETQYFGPGTRLLVL.

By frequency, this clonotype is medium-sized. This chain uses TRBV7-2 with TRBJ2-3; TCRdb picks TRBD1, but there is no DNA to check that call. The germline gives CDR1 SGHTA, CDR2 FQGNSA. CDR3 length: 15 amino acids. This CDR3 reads CASSRGVVGWDTQYF.

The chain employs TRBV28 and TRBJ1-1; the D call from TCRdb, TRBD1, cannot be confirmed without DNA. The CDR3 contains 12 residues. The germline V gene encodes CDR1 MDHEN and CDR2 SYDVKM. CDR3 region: CASSWGATEAFF.

The CDR3 here is CASSLGGQGYQPQHF. This chain joins TRBV5-1 and TRBJ1-5; without DNA, the TCRdb call of TRBD1 cannot be checked. The germline V gene encodes CDR1 SGHRS and CDR2 YFSETQ. This CDR3 spans 15 amino acids.

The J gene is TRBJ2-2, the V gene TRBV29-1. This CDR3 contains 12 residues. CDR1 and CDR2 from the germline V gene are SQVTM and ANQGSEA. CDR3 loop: CSVVSGTGELFF.

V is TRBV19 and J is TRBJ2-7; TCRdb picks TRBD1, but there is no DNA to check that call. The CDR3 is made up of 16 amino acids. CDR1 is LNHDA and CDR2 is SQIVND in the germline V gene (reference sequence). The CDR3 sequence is CASSRGTGESSYEQYF.

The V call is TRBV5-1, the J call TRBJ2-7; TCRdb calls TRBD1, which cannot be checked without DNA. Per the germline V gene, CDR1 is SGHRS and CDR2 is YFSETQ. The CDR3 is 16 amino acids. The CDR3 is CASSLDAGTGTYEQYF.

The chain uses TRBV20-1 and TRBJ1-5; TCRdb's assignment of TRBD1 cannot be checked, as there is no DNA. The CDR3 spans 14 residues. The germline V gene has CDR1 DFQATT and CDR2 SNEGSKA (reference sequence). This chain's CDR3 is CSARDRQGREPQHF.

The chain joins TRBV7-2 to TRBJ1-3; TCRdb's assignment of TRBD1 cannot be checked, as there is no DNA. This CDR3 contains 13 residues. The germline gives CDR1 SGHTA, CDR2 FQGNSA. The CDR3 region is CASSLPAIRDLHF.

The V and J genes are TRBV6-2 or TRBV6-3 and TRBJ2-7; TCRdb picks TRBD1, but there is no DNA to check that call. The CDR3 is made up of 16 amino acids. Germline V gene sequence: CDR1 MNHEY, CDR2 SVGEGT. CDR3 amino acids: CASSGGPGTDFYEQYF.

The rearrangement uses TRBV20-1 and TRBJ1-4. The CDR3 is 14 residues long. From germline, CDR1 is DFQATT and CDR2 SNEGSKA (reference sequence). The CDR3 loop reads CSARVGSGNEKLFF.

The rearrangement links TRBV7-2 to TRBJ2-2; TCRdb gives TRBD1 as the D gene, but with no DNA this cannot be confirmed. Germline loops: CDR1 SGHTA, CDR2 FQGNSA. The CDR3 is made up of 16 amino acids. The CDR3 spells CASTRRTQTGDGELFF.

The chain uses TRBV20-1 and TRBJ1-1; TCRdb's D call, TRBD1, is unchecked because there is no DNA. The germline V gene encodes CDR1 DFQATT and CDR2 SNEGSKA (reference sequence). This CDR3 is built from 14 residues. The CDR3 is CSAVGVGLGTEAFF.

The CDR3 loop reads CSGRDRGRDGELFF. This chain joins TRBV29-1 and TRBJ2-2; TCRdb outputs TRBD1, but without DNA this stays unchecked. CDR3 length: 14 residues. Germline V gene lookup returns CDR1 SQVTM and CDR2 ANQGSEA.

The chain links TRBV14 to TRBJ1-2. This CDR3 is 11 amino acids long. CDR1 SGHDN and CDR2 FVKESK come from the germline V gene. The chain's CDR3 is CAVGENYGYTF. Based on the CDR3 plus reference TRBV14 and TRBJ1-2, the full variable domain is EAGVTQFPSHSVIEKGQTVTLRCDPISGHDNLYWYRRVMGKEIKFLLHFVKESKQDESGMPNNRFLAERTGGTYSTLKVQPAELEDSGVYFCAVGENYGYTFGSGTRLTVV.

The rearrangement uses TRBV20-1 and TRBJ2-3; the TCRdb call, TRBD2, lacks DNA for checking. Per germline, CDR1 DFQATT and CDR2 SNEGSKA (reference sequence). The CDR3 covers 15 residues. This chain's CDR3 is CSASETSGISDTQYF.

The CDR3 here is CASSLGTRNTGELFF. This chain connects TRBV7-2 to TRBJ2-2. The CDR3 sequence is 15 residues long. Germline V gene sequence: CDR1 SGHTA, CDR2 FQGNSA.

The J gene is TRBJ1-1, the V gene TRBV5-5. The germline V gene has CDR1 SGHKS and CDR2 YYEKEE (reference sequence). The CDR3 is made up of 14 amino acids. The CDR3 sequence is CASSVDARASEAFF.

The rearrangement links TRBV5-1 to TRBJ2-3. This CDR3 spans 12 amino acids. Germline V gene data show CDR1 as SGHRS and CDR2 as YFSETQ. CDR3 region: CASSLGDNTQYF.

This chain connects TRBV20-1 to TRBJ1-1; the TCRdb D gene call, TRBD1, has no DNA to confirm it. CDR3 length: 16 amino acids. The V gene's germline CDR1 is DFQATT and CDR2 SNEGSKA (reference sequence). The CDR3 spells CSARIGTGVSVTEAFF.

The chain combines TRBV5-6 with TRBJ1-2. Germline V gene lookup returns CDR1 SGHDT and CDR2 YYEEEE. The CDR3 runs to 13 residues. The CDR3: CASSPAWGGGYTF.

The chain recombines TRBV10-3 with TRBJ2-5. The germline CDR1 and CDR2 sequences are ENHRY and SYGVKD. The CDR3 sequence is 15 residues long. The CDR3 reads CAISEGVPAQETQYF.

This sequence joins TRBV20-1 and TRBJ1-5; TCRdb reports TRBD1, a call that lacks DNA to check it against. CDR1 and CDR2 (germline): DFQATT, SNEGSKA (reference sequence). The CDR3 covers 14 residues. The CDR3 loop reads CSALTSAPNQPQHF.

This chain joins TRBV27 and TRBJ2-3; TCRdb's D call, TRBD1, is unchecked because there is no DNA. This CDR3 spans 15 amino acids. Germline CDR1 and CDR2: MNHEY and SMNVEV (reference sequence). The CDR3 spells CASSSLGQGEDTQYF.